The 25 T cell receptor beta chains below were found in one sample sequenced in a study of response to subunit inactivated influenza vaccine. TCRdb reanalysed the RT-PCR reads using MiXCR and keeps one entry per CDR3 protein. The data hold under 950,000 distinct CDR3 sequences, with about 20% observed a single time. The sequencing used PBMCs from blood, collected 5 days after vaccination. Receptor source: a man aged 50-60 years who received an inactivated influenza vaccine.

This clonotype was counted a few times. The rearrangement links TRBV5-1 to TRBJ2-2; a possible D gene is TRBD1 (5 bases). V lost 4 bases and J 6 bases, leaving 10 bases between the germline ends. This CDR3 has 13 residues. Germline loops: CDR1 SGHRS, CDR2 YFSETQ. CDR3 nucleotide sequence: TGCGCCAGCAGCACAGACAGACCCGGGGAGCTGTTTTTT. It yields the protein CASSTDRPGELFF. The whole variable domain, filled in from reference TRBV5-1 and TRBJ2-2, reads KAGVTQTPRYLIKTRGQQVTLSCSPISGHRSVSWYQQTPGQGLQFLFEYFSETQRNKGNFPGRFSGRQFSNSRSEMNVSTLELGDSALYLCASSTDRPGELFFGEGSRLTVL.

In its sample, this clonotype was seen a few times. The rearrangement joins TRBV11-2 to TRBJ2-1; 8 positions agree with TRBD2. Germline CDR1 and CDR2: SGHAT and FQNNGV. This CDR3 contains 15 residues. With V trimmed by 8 bases and J by 1 base, 7 bases remained unmatched. CDR3 residues: CASYSSGRSYNEQFF. The DNA for the CDR3 is TGTGCCAGCTACTCCAGCGGGAGATCCTACAATGAGCAGTTCTTC.

This clonotype was seen ten or more times. This sequence joins TRBV5-1 and TRBJ2-5; D is unclear. The V end lost 0 bases, the J end lost 4 bases, and 10 bases lay between the germline ends. This CDR3 has 14 amino acids. The germline gives CDR1 SGHRS, CDR2 YFSETQ. DNA of the CDR3: TGCGCCAGCAGCTTGGCCCGTGGATCAGAGACCCAGTACTTC. Translation gives CASSLARGSETQYF.

Only a few counts were recorded for this clonotype. CDR3 nucleotides: TGTGCCACCAGCACCCAGGGGGCATCCGGGGAGCTGTTTTTT. Translating it yields CATSTQGASGELFF. V and J are TRBV15 and TRBJ2-2; 8 positions agree with TRBD1. The trim removed 4 bases at V and 6 bases at J, leaving 4 bases unmatched. CDR1 LNHNV and CDR2 YYDKDF come from the germline V gene (reference sequence). The CDR3 totals 14 residues.

This clonotype was seen only a few times. This sequence joins TRBV6-2 or TRBV6-3 and TRBJ2-7, with 9 bases fitting TRBD1. From germline, CDR1 is MNHEY and CDR2 SVGEGT. The V segment lost 2 bases and the J segment 4 bases; nucleotides outside the gene matches: 6. This CDR3 contains 15 residues. The CDR3, as DNA: TGTGCCAGCAGTTACCCGGGACAGGGACTTTACGAGCAGTACTTC. Translated, it gives CASSYPGQGLYEQYF.

The chain couples TRBV5-1 to TRBJ2-7; 11 bases align to TRBD2. The CDR3 spans 17 residues. V gave up 2 bases and J gave up 0 bases; unmatched junction bases: 7. Germline V gene data show CDR1 as SGHRS and CDR2 as YFSETQ. The CDR3: CASSFMLAGGYSYEQYF. CDR3 DNA sequence: TGCGCCAGCAGCTTCATGCTAGCGGGAGGCTACTCCTACGAGCAGTACTTC.

This chain uses TRBV27 with TRBJ2-1; 9 nucleotides align to TRBD2. Germline V CDR1 and CDR2: MNHEY, SMNVEV (reference sequence). Trimming at V came to 2 bases and at J to 0 bases, leaving 11 bases not matched to a gene. This CDR3 has 19 amino acids. CDR3 region: CASSLTGASGARSYNEQFF. CDR3 bases: TGTGCCAGCAGTTTAACGGGCGCTAGCGGGGCCCGCTCCTACAATGAGCAGTTCTTC.

This chain links TRBV6-2 or TRBV6-3 with TRBJ2-7; D is perhaps TRBD1 or TRBD2 (5 bases each). Germline V lookup: CDR1 MNHEY, CDR2 SVGEGT. V lost 6 bases and J 6 bases, leaving 12 bases between the germline ends. The CDR3 contains 12 residues. Here the CDR3 DNA reads TGTGCCAGCAGAAAGATCGGGGCCGAGCAGTACTTC. Translated, it gives CASRKIGAEQYF.

This clonotype has more than one count but fewer than ten. V usage is TRBV2 and J usage is TRBJ2-5; 7 nucleotides align to TRBD2. Unmatched junction bases numbered 14, after V lost 6 bases and J lost 4 bases. The germline V gene encodes CDR1 SNHLY and CDR2 FYNNEI. CDR3 length: 16 residues. As DNA, the CDR3 is TGTGCCAGCAGGGACCCCCAGCGGGGAAGAGGAGAGACCCAGTACTTC. Its translation is CASRDPQRGRGETQYF.

This clonotype has more than one count but fewer than ten. V usage is TRBV29-1 and J usage is TRBJ1-1; 7 bases line up with TRBD1. In germline, CDR1 is SQVTM, CDR2 ANQGSEA. Trimming cost V 7 bases and J 5 bases; bases outside gene matches: 10. The CDR3 totals 13 residues. CDR3 nucleotides: TGCAGCGCCCATCGACAGGGAGGTACTGAAGCTTTCTTT. It is translated as CSAHRQGGTEAFF.

This clonotype was seen a handful of times. The chain is built from TRBV20-1 and TRBJ2-3; D gene uncertain. The CDR3 has 14 residues. CDR1 DFQATT and CDR2 SNEGSKA come from the germline V gene (reference sequence). The V and J ends lost 4 bases and 0 bases respectively, with 11 bases between them. The CDR3 region is CSATPGGSTDTQYF. The DNA for the CDR3 is TGCAGTGCTACCCCAGGCGGTAGCACAGATACGCAGTATTTT.

The chain has TRBV28 and TRBJ2-3, with D perhaps TRBD1 (6 bases). The CDR3 consists of 13 residues. V was pared by 9 bases and J by 2 bases, with 12 bases between. From germline, CDR1 is MDHEN and CDR2 SYDVKM. Here the CDR3 reads CASNRDTTDTQYF. In nucleotides, the CDR3 is TGTGCCAGTAACCGGGACACCACAGATACGCAGTATTTT.

This clonotype was seen many times. The chain employs TRBV18 and TRBJ2-7, with 10 nucleotides matching TRBD2. The length of the CDR3 is 15 residues. Germline assignment: CDR1 KGHSH and CDR2 LQKENI. Trimming cost V 6 bases and J 4 bases; bases outside gene matches: 9. CDR3 sequence reads: CASSELAGEGYEQYF. The CDR3 DNA is TGTGCCAGCTCGGAGCTAGCGGGAGAAGGGTACGAGCAGTACTTC.

The chain recombines TRBV7-2 with TRBJ2-7; D unresolved. Germline CDR1 is SGHTA and CDR2 is FQGNSA. With 1 base removed from V and 3 bases from J, the gap between germline ends came to 7 bases. The CDR3 runs to 13 residues. CDR3 protein: CASSLVMGYEQYF. Written as DNA, the CDR3 is TGTGCCAGCAGCTTAGTTATGGGCTACGAGCAGTACTTC.

This clonotype was picked up many times. V usage is TRBV24-1 and J usage is TRBJ2-5, with TRBD2 matching over 14 bases. There are 17 residues in the CDR3. Germline-derived CDR1 and CDR2 are KGHDR and SFDVKD. Trimming at V came to 7 bases and at J to 0 bases, leaving 6 bases not matched to a gene. The chain's CDR3 is CATRGLAGEGDQETQYF. The CDR3 nucleotides read TGTGCCACCAGGGGACTAGCGGGAGAAGGCGACCAAGAGACCCAGTACTTC.

This chain joins TRBV28 and TRBJ2-5; D ambiguous. CDR3 length: 15 amino acids. Trimming shortened V by 7 bases and J by 5 bases, and 20 bases separated the two germline ends. CDR1 is MDHEN, CDR2 SYDVKM, per germline. The chain's CDR3 is CASTPHTVQQETQYF. The CDR3 DNA follows: TGTGCCAGCACCCCCCACACGGTCCAGCAGGAGACCCAGTACTTC.

Regarding this clonotype: One end of the junction does not line up with germline, which may come from a read error. CDR3 protein: CASSQDRAAYNEHFF. The CDR3 coding sequence is TGTGCCAGCAGCCAAGATCGGGCAGCTTACAATGAGCACTTCTTC. This chain joins TRBV4-2 and TRBJ2-1; D not resolved. Germline V gives CDR1 LGHNA, CDR2 YNFKEQ. The CDR3 runs 15 residues.

Only a few counts were recorded for this clonotype. This rearrangement joins TRBV7-6 to TRBJ2-3; the D call may be TRBD1 or TRBD2 (5 bases each). V gave up 5 bases and J gave up 0 bases, with 18 bases separating them. Per germline, CDR1 SGHVS and CDR2 FNYEAQ. The CDR3 length is 17 residues. CDR3 in DNA: TGTGCCAGCAGCGTAATCATGACGGGGCCGAGCACAGATACGCAGTATTTT. It yields the protein CASSVIMTGPSTDTQYF.

This clonotype was counted between two and nine times. The rearrangement joins TRBV20-1 to TRBJ2-7; 13 bases match TRBD2. CDR1 is DFQATT and CDR2 is SNEGSKA in the germline V gene (reference sequence). The J segment lost 1 base and the V segment lost 4 bases, leaving 7 bases of the junction unmatched. The CDR3 runs to 16 residues. The CDR3 coding sequence is TGCAGTGCTATAGGACTAGCGGGAGCCCTATCCTACGAGCAGTACTTC. Protein product: CSAIGLAGALSYEQYF.

This sequence joins TRBV20-1 and TRBJ2-5; D may be TRBD2 (5 bases). CDR3 length: 16 amino acids. Per germline, CDR1 DFQATT and CDR2 SNEGSKA (reference sequence). With 1 base removed from V and 0 bases from J, the gap between germline ends came to 15 bases. The CDR3 region has the DNA TGCAGTGCTAGAGGATGGCTTTTCGGGGACCAAGAGACCCAGTACTTC. The encoded protein is CSARGWLFGDQETQYF.

This clonotype was seen only a few times. The chain carries TRBV12-3 or TRBV12-4 and TRBJ2-3; 9 bases match TRBD2. The CDR3 consists of 14 residues. The junction had 6 bases not matched to a gene; V was cut back by 6 bases and J by 5 bases. The CDR3 DNA sequence: TGTGCCAGCAGACAGCGGGGGGCCGGAGATACGCAGTATTTT. Translating gives CASRQRGAGDTQYF.

This clonotype was observed a handful of times. This rearrangement joins TRBV6-4 to TRBJ1-2, with 7 bases matching TRBD1. The CDR3 contains 13 residues. CDR1 is MRHNA and CDR2 is SNTAGT in the germline V gene. J was trimmed by 8 bases and V by 2 bases; bases with no gene match: 5. The CDR3 DNA reads as TGTGCCAGCAGTGACACAGGGGTGGGCGGCTACACCTTC. It yields the protein CASSDTGVGGYTF.

A single count supports this clonotype. This sequence joins TRBV29-1 and TRBJ2-3; 7 bases map to TRBD1. CDR1 SQVTM and CDR2 ANQGSEA come from the germline V gene. The CDR3 sequence is 16 residues long. The junction had 7 bases not matched to a gene; V was cut back by 0 bases and J by 1 base. The CDR3 DNA is TGCAGCGTTGAAGATATCAACAGGGGAGGCACAGATACGCAGTATTTT. It encodes CSVEDINRGGTDTQYF.

J is TRBJ2-5 and V is TRBV9, with unresolved D. The ends were cut back, 7 bases at V and 1 base at J, with 14 bases in the middle. The germline gives CDR1 SGDLS, CDR2 YYNGEE. This CDR3 comprises 14 residues. Here the CDR3 reads CASSAVVPQETQYF. CDR3 DNA: TGTGCCAGCTCCGCGGTGGTCCCCCAAGAGACCCAGTACTTC.

This clonotype came up a few times. A much bigger clone sits one base away, suggesting this may be a read error. In DNA form, the CDR3 reads TGTGCCAGCCCAGGGGCAGATACGCAGTATTTT. Encoded protein: CASPGADTQYF. The chain couples TRBV7-7 to TRBJ2-3, with D tentatively TRBD1 (6 bases). Trimming cost V 8 bases and J 4 bases, with 7 bases left between them. This CDR3 region has 11 residues. The germline V gene has CDR1 SSHAT and CDR2 FNYEAQ (reference sequence).